This TCR beta chain came from a study of blood T cell repertoires in COVID-19. Study background: Both acute and convalescent COVID-19 samples were obtained from the United States, Italy and Spain.

The CDR3 sequence is 14 residues long. In germline, CDR1 is KGHSH, CDR2 LQKENI. V dropped 3 bases and J dropped 10 bases, with 18 bases sitting between them. Enrollees, about 18 to 100 years old, lived in 25 or so US areas. TCRdb keeps only in-frame clones here, not all; method: immunoSEQ multiplex PCR. The sample lists around 400,000 clones, approximately 93% occurring once. Sequencing was carried out using PBMCs or T cells enriched from blood (not recorded which). This sequence was found in a woman aged 40 to 50 who had been exposed to COVID-19. The chain has TRBV18 and TRBJ1-1, with a weak D call TRBD1 (5 bases). Here the CDR3 DNA reads TGTGCCAGCTCACCGGGGACTCTACCTGGGGGAGCTTTCTTT. Amino acids: CASSPGTLPGGAFF.